This entry describes one T cell receptor (beta chain). Other DNA sequences from this sample encode an identical CDR3 as well. Clinical histories supplied by participants themselves formed the basis of cohort assignment. Authors' processing steps: It was from reference gene primer amplification that nucleated cell counts were estimated. The table came from immunoSEQ multiplex PCR; TCRdb's copy has only in-frame clones and leaves some out. V and J calls plus clone size are reproduced from that table; the DNA served to infer D and trimming. Among 300,000 to 400,000 clones listed, 80% to 90% were seen once. This entry comes from a study of blood T cell repertoires in COVID-19. The overall study: Researchers got acute and convalescent COVID-19 samples from the United States, Italy and Spain.

In germline, CDR1 is MDHEN, CDR2 SYDVKM. V was cut by 2 bases and J by 4 bases, with 5 bases left in between. This CDR3 has 12 amino acids. The receptor's source is a woman in her 40s with acute COVID-19. Sample: PBMCs or T cells enriched from blood (not recorded which). The chain has TRBV28 and TRBJ1-2; D remains ambiguous. The CDR3 DNA follows: TGTGCCAGCAGTTTAGAGGGCTATGGCTACACCTTC. It encodes CASSLEGYGYTF.